Listed here are 22 T cell receptor beta chains from one sample, sequenced in a study of blood T cell repertoires in COVID-19 (dated by TCRdb to about 2020). The library was built by means of the immunoSEQ multiplex PCR assay. Here the immuneACCESS table is served through TCRdb, limited to in-frame sequences with V and J called. Missing clones are a known gap in these copies; in checked studies unresolved V genes cover under half, and the rest lacks a known reason. The sample table lists around 500,000 clones, less than 90% of them with a count of one. Approximately 8.3% of the sample comes from the top ten. Material for sequencing was PBMCs or T cells enriched from blood (not recorded which). These receptors were collected from a woman aged 55-69 years who had recovered from COVID-19.

The V call is TRBV4-1, the J call TRBJ2-1; possibly TRBD1 for D (5 bases). The CDR3 extends over 14 amino acids. Between the trimmed V and J ends, which lost 4 bases and 4 bases, there was a span of 11 bases. Germline assignment: CDR1 MGHRA and CDR2 YSYEKL. In DNA form, the CDR3 reads TGCGCCAGCAGCCTGTCTCAGGGTTACAATGAGCAGTTCTTC. It yields the protein CASSLSQGYNEQFF.

The chain has TRBV3-1 (or the pseudogene TRBV3-2) and TRBJ1-6; 8 bases match TRBD1. Germline V lookup: CDR1 LGHDT, CDR2 YNNKEL (reference sequence). The junction had 10 bases not matched to a gene; V was cut back by 3 bases and J by 9 bases. The CDR3 loop spans 16 amino acids. The CDR3 loop reads CASSQRTGRDSSPLHF. The DNA for the CDR3 is TGTGCCAGCAGCCAGCGGACAGGGCGGGATAGTTCACCCCTCCACTTT.

This CDR3 reads CASSFGSEVDEAFF. In DNA, the CDR3 is TGTGCCAGCAGCTTTGGCAGCGAAGTCGATGAAGCTTTCTTT. The rearrangement uses TRBV11-2 and TRBJ1-1; D ambiguous. Germline V gene lookup returns CDR1 SGHAT and CDR2 FQNNGV. The CDR3 is 14 amino acids. V was cut by 3 bases and J by 7 bases, with 15 bases left in between.

The V and J genes are TRBV28 and TRBJ2-7, with 9 positions matching TRBD1. V was pared by 4 bases and J by 9 bases, with 7 bases of the junction left unmatched. This CDR3 region has 13 residues. In germline, CDR1 is MDHEN, CDR2 SYDVKM. The CDR3 DNA follows: TGTGCCAGCAGTTCGGGGGACAGGGTTCTGCAGTACGTC. Translated: CASSSGDRVLQYV.

This chain uses TRBV5-4 with TRBJ2-4, with D possibly matching TRBD2 (6 bases). Per germline, CDR1 SGHNT and CDR2 YYREEE (reference sequence). This CDR3 has 15 amino acids. Trimming left V 2 bases short and J 5 bases short, with 14 bases between. CDR3: CASSFLGGFENIQYF. CDR3 coding DNA: TGTGCCAGCAGCTTCCTGGGGGGATTCGAAAACATTCAGTACTTC. The whole variable domain, remainder taken from reference TRBV5-4 and TRBJ2-4, is ETGVTQSPTHLIKTRGQQVTLRCSSQSGHNTVSWYQQALGQGPQFIFQYYREEENGRGNFPPRFSGLQFPNYSSELNVNALELDDSALYLCASSFLGGFENIQYFGAGTRLSVL.

V gene TRBV11-3 combines with J gene TRBJ2-5; TRBD2 matches 9 bases. The CDR3 consists of 15 residues. V lost 5 bases to trimming and J lost 2 bases; unmatched junction nucleotides: 6. Germline lookup yields CDR1 SGHNT and CDR2 YENEEA. Written as DNA, the CDR3 is TGTGCCAGCAGCCGAAGGGGACTAGCTCAAGAGACCCAGTACTTC. The encoded protein is CASSRRGLAQETQYF.

V usage is TRBV7-8 and J usage is TRBJ2-7; 16 bases align to TRBD2. V dropped 5 bases and J dropped 2; count of bases not matched to a gene: 9. The V gene's germline CDR1 is SGHVS and CDR2 FQNEAQ. The CDR3 totals 18 residues. The CDR3 DNA is TGTGCCAGCAGCACACGAACGGGACTAGCGGGGGGGCCCTACGAGCAGTACTTC. Translated, it gives CASSTRTGLAGGPYEQYF.

This clone was recorded only once. The chain combines TRBV7-6 with TRBJ1-2, with D unclear. The ends were cut back, 0 bases at V and 3 bases at J, with 17 bases in the middle. The germline V gene encodes CDR1 SGHVS and CDR2 FNYEAQ. This CDR3 has 17 amino acids. The CDR3 protein is CASSLAPGERDYYGYTF. The CDR3, as DNA: TGTGCCAGCAGCTTAGCCCCCGGTGAGAGGGATTACTATGGCTACACCTTC.

The rearrangement joins TRBV18 to TRBJ1-1; no reliable D call. V was shortened by 4 bases and J by 4 bases, with 19 bases between the two germline ends. The CDR3 loop spans 16 amino acids. The V gene's germline CDR1 is KGHSH and CDR2 LQKENI. The CDR3 sequence is CASSRVPGPLGTEAFF. CDR3 nucleotides: TGTGCCAGCTCACGGGTACCGGGTCCCCTCGGCACTGAAGCTTTCTTT. Combining the CDR3 with reference TRBV18 and TRBJ1-1 gives the whole variable domain NAGVMQNPRHLVRRRGQEARLRCSPMKGHSHVYWYRQLPEEGLKFMVYLQKENIIDESGMPKERFSAEFPKEGPSILRIQQVVRGDSAAYFCASSRVPGPLGTEAFFGQGTRLTVV.

The V and J genes are TRBV5-8 and TRBJ1-5; D possibly corresponds to TRBD1 (6 bases). The germline gives CDR1 SGHTS, CDR2 YDEGEE. Trimming took 3 bases from V and 2 from J, leaving 15 bases between them. The CDR3 is made up of 16 amino acids. CDR3 DNA: TGTGCCAGCAGCTCCGCTGGGGGCCTGGGCAATCAGCCCCAGCATTTT. This gives the protein CASSSAGGLGNQPQHF.

This clone was seen more than once but under ten times. The rearrangement joins TRBV6-5 to TRBJ2-7, with 9 bases fitting TRBD1. CDR3 length: 14 residues. Losses at the gene ends were 9 bases for V and 7 bases for J; bases not matched to a gene: 13. The germline V gene has CDR1 MNHEY and CDR2 SVGAGI. The CDR3 loop reads CASVGTGSLREQYV. The DNA for the CDR3 is TGTGCCAGTGTAGGGACAGGGAGTTTGCGGGAGCAGTACGTC.

V and J are TRBV5-4 and TRBJ1-6, with D hard to call. CDR1 SGHNT and CDR2 YYREEE come from the germline V gene (reference sequence). Trimming pared 0 bases from V and 3 bases from J, leaving 7 bases between. The CDR3 length is 15 residues. CDR3 in DNA: TGTGCCAGCAGCTTGGATAATTTCTATAATTCACCCCTCCACTTT. This sequence encodes CASSLDNFYNSPLHF.

With regard to this clone: Other DNA variants within this sample encode the same CDR3. The chain joins TRBV5-4 to TRBJ1-1; 9 bases map to TRBD1. This CDR3 contains 14 residues. J was trimmed by 5 bases and V by 0 bases; bases with no gene match: 2. In germline, CDR1 is SGHNT, CDR2 YYREEE (reference sequence). CDR3 amino acids: CASSLDRGRTEAFF. The CDR3 DNA follows: TGTGCCAGCAGCTTGGACAGGGGGCGAACTGAAGCTTTCTTT.

This chain links TRBV7-2 with TRBJ1-5; D ambiguous. CDR1 and CDR2 (germline): SGHTA, FQGNSA. This CDR3 is built from 15 residues. Trimming pared 5 bases from V and 3 bases from J, leaving 14 bases between. The CDR3 DNA sequence: TGTGCCAGCAGCCATACGTCAGGCCTCAATCAGCCCCAGCATTTT. Protein: CASSHTSGLNQPQHF.

The V gene is TRBV30, the J gene TRBJ1-1; TRBD1 might be the D (6 bases). V was pared by 2 bases and J by 4 bases, with 14 bases between. The CDR3 has 14 residues. In germline, CDR1 is GTSNPN, CDR2 SVGIG (reference sequence). The CDR3 here is CAWSPQGWFTEAFF. The DNA for the CDR3 is TGTGCCTGGAGTCCCCAGGGGTGGTTCACTGAAGCTTTCTTT.

The chain employs TRBV24-1 and TRBJ1-1, with D possibly TRBD1 on 6 matching bases. This CDR3 spans 12 amino acids. Trimming took 5 bases from V and 6 from J, leaving 9 bases between them. Looked up from germline, CDR1 is KGHDR and CDR2 is SFDVKD. CDR3 region: CATSGQGSEAFF. The CDR3 DNA is TGTGCCACCAGTGGCCAGGGGTCTGAAGCTTTCTTT.

The V call is TRBV30, the J call TRBJ1-1, with 10 nucleotides matching TRBD1. The CDR3 loop spans 15 amino acids. Germline V gives CDR1 GTSNPN, CDR2 SVGIG (reference sequence). Trimming removed 1 base from V and 3 bases from J; junction bases left unmatched: 5. CDR3 bases: TGTGCCTGGAGTGGTGGGGACAGGGGAGACACTGAAGCTTTCTTT. It specifies CAWSGGDRGDTEAFF.

The chain couples TRBV5-6 to TRBJ1-5; D is unclear. CDR3 length: 14 amino acids. Trimming removed 2 bases from V and 0 bases from J, with 6 bases in between. The V gene's germline CDR1 is SGHDT and CDR2 YYEEEE. The CDR3 sequence is CASSFPGSNQPQHF. As DNA, the CDR3 is TGTGCCAGCAGCTTTCCGGGTAGCAATCAGCCCCAGCATTTT.

This sequence joins TRBV6-1 and TRBJ1-4; no clear D gene. The V end was cut by 2 bases, the J end by 13 bases, with 14 bases between. This CDR3 contains 13 residues. The germline V gene has CDR1 MNHNS and CDR2 SASEGT. The chain's CDR3 is CASSETFPGRLFF. In DNA form, the CDR3 reads TGTGCCAGCAGTGAAACGTTCCCCGGTAGACTGTTTTTT.

The CDR3 spells CASSLQIAGGGYF. The DNA of the CDR3 is TGTGCCAGCAGCCTCCAAATAGCGGGAGGGGGGTATTTT. The rearrangement joins TRBV7-2 to TRBJ2-3, with 11 positions matching TRBD2. V was pared by 5 bases and J by 14 bases, with 9 bases of the junction left unmatched. CDR1 SGHTA and CDR2 FQGNSA come from the germline V gene. This CDR3 contains 13 residues.

The rearrangement links TRBV5-1 to TRBJ1-1, with D maybe TRBD1 (5 bases). The CDR3 spans 16 residues. Between the trimmed V and J ends, which lost 0 bases and 2 bases, there was a span of 14 bases. Germline loops: CDR1 SGHRS, CDR2 YFSETQ. DNA for the CDR3: TGCGCCAGCAGCTTGGGGTCTTTAGGGGAAAACACTGAAGCTTTCTTT. It is translated as CASSLGSLGENTEAFF.

A few counts support this clone. The chain links TRBV27 to TRBJ1-5, with D perhaps TRBD1 (5 bases). CDR1 and CDR2 (germline): MNHEY, SMNVEV (reference sequence). CDR3 length: 16 amino acids. Trimming pared 2 bases from V and 6 bases from J, leaving 17 bases between. CDR3 coding DNA: TGTGCCAGCAGTTTAATGGGGCGCGATGGTACTCAGCCCCAGCATTTT. Residues: CASSLMGRDGTQPQHF.